This T cell receptor (beta chain) was documented in a study of graft-versus-host responses after intestinal transplantation. Study overall: Transplants were multivisceral, liver-intestinal, or isolated intestinal. Anti-thymocyte globulin induction preceded about 3 years of tacrolimus and steroid maintenance in all recipients.

Note on this clone: No antigen is known for it.

The repertoire was sequenced with immunoSEQ multiplex PCR; TCRdb's copy has only in-frame clones and lacks some. The table includes about 100,000 clones, roughly 87% detected once. Points from the study as a whole: Individuals who had graft-donor T cell macrochimerism had allografts that showed high graft-versus-host to host-versus-graft clonal ratios. Some GvH clones were seen earlier in gut or blood, suggesting intestinal origin.

The receptor was isolated from a human donor who was the organ donor for an intestinal transplant. Sequencing used unstimulated CD4+ T cells sorted from spleen or lymph node cells, obtained before transplant.

The CDR3 region is CSVDPDRGETQYF. The CDR3 DNA reads TGCAGCGTAGACCCGGACAGAGGGGAGACCCAGTACTTC. The gene calls are TRBV29-1 and TRBJ2-5; weak D call: TRBD1 (6 bases). V lost 6 bases and J 5 bases, leaving 16 bases between the germline ends. The CDR3 consists of 13 residues. CDR1 and CDR2 from the germline V gene are SQVTM and ANQGSEA.